This T cell receptor beta chain came from a study of cytomegalovirus exposure and HLA in healthy donors. The germline CDR1 and CDR2 sequences are SNHLY and FYNNEI. Trimming at V came to 6 bases and at J to 8 bases, leaving 6 bases not matched to a gene. CDR3 length: 14 amino acids. Vbeta (60) and Jbeta (13) primers were used in the PCR. Profiled with immunoSEQ multiplex PCR; TCRdb holds only in-frame clones, not every one. The sample table includes approximately 150,000 clones. The chain uses TRBV2 and TRBJ1-4; TRBD1 matches 10 bases. Sequencing was performed on PBMCs. The TCR originated in a woman between 50 and 59 years old in good health and CMV-seronegative. The CDR3 is CASRGQGRAEKLFF. CDR3 in DNA: TGTGCCAGCAGGGGACAGGGGCGGGCAGAAAAACTGTTTTTT.